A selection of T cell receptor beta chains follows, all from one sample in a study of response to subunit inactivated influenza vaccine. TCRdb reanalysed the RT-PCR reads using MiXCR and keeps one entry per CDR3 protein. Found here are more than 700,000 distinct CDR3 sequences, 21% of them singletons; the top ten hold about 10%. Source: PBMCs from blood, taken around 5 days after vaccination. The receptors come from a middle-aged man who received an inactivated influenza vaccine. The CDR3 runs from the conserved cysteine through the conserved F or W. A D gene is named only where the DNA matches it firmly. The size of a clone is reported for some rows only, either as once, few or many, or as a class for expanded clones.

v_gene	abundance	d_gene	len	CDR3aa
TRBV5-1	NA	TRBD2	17	CASSLVSSGTSSYEQYF
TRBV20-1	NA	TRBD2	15	CSATRGGKSSYEQYF
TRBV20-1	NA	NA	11	CSAQENTEAFF
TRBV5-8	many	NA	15	CASSLDFGGHQPQHF
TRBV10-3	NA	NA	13	CAISEWGHNEQFF
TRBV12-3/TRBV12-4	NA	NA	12	CASSQTPDTQYF
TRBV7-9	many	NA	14	CASSPGRAGEPQHF
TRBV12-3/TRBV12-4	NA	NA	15	CASSLWGNKVNEQFF
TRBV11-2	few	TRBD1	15	CASSLERGPRGTQYF
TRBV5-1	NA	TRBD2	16	CASSLGAGGSPYEQYF
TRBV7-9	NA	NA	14	CASSLSARAGEQYF
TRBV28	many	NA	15	CASSPPGPTHYGYTF
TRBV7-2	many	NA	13	CASSLARYNEQFF
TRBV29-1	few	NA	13	CSVEDQSTDTQYF
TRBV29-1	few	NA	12	CSVDRGGNEQFF
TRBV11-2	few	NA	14	CASSFQGLDYGYTF
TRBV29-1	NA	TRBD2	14	CSAGAGVGTDTQYF
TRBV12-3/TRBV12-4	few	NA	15	CASRSGTTSTDTQYF
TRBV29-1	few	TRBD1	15	CSVESKGTGVYEQYF
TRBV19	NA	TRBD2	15	CASSISGGSWNEQFF
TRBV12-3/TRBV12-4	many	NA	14	CASSSGQFNQPQHF
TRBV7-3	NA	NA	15	CASSPKGGFPETQYF
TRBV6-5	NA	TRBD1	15	CASSYGIQGAYEQYF
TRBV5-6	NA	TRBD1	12	CASSAGTAQQYF
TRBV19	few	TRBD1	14	CASSKQGASYEQYF
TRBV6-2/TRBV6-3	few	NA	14	CASRIWDGAYEQYF
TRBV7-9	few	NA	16	CASSLSPVTAANEQFF
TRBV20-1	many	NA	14	CSASLTDAQSGYTF
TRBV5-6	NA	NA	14	CASSWGTVSYEQYF
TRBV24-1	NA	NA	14	CATSDPASPNWQFF
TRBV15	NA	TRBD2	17	CATSRVGLAGRGNEQFF
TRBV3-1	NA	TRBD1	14	CASTDRVGAYEQYF